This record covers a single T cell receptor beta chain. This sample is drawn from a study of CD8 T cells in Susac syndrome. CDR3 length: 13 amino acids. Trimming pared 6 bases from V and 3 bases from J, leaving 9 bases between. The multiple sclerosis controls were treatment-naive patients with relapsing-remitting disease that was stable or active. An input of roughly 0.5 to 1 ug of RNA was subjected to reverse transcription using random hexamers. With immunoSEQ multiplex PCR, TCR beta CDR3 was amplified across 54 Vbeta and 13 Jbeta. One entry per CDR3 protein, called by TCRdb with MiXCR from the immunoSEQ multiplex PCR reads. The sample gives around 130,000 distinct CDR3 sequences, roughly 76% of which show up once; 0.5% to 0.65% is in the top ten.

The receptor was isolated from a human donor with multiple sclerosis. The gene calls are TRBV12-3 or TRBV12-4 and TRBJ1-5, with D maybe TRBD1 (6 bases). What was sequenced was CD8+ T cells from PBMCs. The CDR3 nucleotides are TGTGCCAGCAGCCGGGACACCAATCAGCCCCAGCATTTT. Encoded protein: CASSRDTNQPQHF.